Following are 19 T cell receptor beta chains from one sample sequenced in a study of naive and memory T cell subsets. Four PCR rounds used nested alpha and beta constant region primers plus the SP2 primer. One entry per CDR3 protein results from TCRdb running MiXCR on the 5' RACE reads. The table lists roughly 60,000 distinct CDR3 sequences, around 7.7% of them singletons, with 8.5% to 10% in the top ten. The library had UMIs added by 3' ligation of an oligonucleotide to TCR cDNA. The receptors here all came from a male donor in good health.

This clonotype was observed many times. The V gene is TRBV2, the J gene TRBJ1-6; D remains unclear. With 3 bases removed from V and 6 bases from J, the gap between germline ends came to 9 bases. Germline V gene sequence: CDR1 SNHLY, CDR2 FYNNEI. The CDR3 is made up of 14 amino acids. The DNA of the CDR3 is TGTGCCAGCAGTGACAGACTCTTTAATTCACCCCTCCACTTT. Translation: CASSDRLFNSPLHF. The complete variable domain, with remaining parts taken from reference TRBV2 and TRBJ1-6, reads EPEVTQTPSHQVTQMGQEVILRCVPISNHLYFYWYRQILGQKVEFLVSFYNNEISEKSEIFDDQFSVERPDGSNFTLKIRSTKLEDSAMYFCASSDRLFNSPLHFGNGTRLTVT.

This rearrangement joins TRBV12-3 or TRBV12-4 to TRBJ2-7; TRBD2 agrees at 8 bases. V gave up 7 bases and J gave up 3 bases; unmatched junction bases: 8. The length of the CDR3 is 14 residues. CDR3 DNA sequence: TGTGCCAGCACCCACCAAGCGGGAGTCTACGAGCAGTACTTC. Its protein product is CASTHQAGVYEQYF.

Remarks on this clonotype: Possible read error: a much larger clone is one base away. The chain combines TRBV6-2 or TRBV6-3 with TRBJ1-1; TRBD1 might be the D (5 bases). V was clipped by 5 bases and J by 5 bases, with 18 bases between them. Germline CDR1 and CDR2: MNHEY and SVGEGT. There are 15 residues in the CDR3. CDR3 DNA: TGTGCCAGCAGTCCCATGGGCCAGGGATATACTGAAGCTTTCTTT. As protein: CASSPMGQGYTEAFF.

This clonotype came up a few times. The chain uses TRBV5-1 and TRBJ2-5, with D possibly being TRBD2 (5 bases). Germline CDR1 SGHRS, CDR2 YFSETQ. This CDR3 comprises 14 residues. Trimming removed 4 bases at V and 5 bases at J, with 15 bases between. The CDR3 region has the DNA TGCGCCAGCAGCACCGGGTGGGGAGTGGAGACCCAGTACTTC. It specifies CASSTGWGVETQYF.

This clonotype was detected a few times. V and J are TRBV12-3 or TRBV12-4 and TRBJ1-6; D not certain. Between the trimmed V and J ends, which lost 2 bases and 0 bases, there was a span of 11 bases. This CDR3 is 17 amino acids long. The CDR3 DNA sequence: TGTGCCAGCAGTTTAACGGACGGGAGCTCCTATAATTCACCCCTCCACTTT. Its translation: CASSLTDGSSYNSPLHF.

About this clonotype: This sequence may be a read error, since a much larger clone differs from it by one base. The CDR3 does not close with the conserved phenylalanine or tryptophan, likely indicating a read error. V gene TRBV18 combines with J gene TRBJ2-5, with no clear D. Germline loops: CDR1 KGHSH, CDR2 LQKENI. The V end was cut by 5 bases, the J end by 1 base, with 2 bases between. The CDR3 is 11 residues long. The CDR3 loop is CASSTQETQYL. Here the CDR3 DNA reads TGTGCCAGCTCAACCCAAGAGACCCAGTACTTA.

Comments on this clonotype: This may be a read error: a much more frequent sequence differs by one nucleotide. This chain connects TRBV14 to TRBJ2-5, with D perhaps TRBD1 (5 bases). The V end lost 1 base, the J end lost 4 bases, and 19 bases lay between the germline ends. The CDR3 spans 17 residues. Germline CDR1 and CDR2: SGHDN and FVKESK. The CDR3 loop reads CASSQGVDSLEGETQYF. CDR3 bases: TGTGCCAGCAGCCAAGGGGTTGACAGCCTGGAAGGAGAGACCCAGTACTTC.

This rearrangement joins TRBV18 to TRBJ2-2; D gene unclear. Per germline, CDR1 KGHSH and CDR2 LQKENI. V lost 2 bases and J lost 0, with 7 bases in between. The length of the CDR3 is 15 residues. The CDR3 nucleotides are TGTGCCAGCTCACCAGGCGCCTCGAACACCGGGGAGCTGTTTTTT. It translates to CASSPGASNTGELFF. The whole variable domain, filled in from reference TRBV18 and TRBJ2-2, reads NAGVMQNPRHLVRRRGQEARLRCSPMKGHSHVYWYRQLPEEGLKFMVYLQKENIIDESGMPKERFSAEFPKEGPSILRIQQVVRGDSAAYFCASSPGASNTGELFFGEGSRLTVL.

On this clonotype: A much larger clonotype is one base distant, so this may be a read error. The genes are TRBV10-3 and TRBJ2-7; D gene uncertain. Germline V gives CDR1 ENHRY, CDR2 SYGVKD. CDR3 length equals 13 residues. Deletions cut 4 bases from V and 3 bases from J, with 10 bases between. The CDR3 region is CAISGVGNYEQYF. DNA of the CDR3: TGTGCCATCAGTGGTGTAGGGAACTACGAGCAGTACTTC.

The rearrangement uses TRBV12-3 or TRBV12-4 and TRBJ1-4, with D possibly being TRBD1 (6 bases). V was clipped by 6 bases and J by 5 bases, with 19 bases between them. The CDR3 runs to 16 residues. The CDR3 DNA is TGTGCCAGCAGCCCGACCTACAGGGTCCCGAATGAAAAACTGTTTTTT. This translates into CASSPTYRVPNEKLFF.

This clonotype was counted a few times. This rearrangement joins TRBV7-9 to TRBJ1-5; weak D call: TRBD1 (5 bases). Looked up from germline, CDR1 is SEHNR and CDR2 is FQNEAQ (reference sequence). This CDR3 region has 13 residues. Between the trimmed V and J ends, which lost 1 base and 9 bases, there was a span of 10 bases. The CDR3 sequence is CASSLEEQAPQHF. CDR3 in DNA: TGTGCCAGCAGCTTAGAGGAACAGGCGCCCCAGCATTTT.

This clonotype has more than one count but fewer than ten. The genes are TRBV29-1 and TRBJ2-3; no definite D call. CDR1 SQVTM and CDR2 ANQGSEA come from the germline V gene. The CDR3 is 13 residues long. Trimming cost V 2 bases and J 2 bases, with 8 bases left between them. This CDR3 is CSVESELTDTQYF. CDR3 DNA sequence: TGCAGCGTTGAAAGTGAACTCACAGATACGCAGTATTTT.

CDR3 sequence reads: CASLTGGNEQFF. In DNA form, the CDR3 reads TGTGCCAGTCTGACAGGGGGCAATGAGCAGTTCTTC. This chain uses TRBV2 with TRBJ2-1; TRBD1 matches 9 bases. There are 12 residues in the CDR3. J lost 6 bases, V lost 9 bases, and 3 bases had no gene match. Germline V CDR1 and CDR2: SNHLY, FYNNEI.

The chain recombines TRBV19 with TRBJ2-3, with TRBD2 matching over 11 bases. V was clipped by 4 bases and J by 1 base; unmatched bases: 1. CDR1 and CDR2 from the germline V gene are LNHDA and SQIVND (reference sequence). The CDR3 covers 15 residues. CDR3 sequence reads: CASSTTSGGTDTQYF. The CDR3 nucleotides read TGTGCCAGTAGTACGACTAGCGGGGGCACAGATACGCAGTATTTT.

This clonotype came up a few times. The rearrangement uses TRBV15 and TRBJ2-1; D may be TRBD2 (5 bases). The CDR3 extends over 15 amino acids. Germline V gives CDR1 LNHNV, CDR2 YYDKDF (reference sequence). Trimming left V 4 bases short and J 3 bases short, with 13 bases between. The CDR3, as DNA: TGTGCCACCAGCAACTACCCCCGGGACTACAATGAGCAGTTCTTC. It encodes CATSNYPRDYNEQFF.

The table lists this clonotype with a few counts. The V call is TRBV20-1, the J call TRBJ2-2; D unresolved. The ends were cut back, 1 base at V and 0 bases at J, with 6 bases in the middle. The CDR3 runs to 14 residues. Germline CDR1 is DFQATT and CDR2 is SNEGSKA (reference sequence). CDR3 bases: TGCAGTGCTAGAGTTGGGACGAACACCGGGGAGCTGTTTTTT. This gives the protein CSARVGTNTGELFF.

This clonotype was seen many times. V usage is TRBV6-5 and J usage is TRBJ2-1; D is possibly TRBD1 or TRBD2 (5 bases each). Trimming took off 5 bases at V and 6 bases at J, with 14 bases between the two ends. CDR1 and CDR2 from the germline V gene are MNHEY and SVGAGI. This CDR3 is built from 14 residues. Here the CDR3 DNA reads TGTGCCAGCAGTCGGGACCGACGGGGCAATGAGCAGTTCTTC. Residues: CASSRDRRGNEQFF.

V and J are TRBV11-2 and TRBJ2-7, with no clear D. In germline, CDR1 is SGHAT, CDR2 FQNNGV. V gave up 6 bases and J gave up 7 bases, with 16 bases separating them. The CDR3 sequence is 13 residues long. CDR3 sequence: CASRFGYQGEQYF. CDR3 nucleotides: TGTGCCAGCAGGTTTGGCTATCAAGGGGAGCAGTACTTC.

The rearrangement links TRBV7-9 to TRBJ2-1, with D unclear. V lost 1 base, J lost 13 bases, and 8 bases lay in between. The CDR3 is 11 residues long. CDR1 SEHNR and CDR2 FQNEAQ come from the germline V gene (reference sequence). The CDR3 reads CASSLVQLQFF. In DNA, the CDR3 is TGTGCCAGCAGCTTAGTTCAGCTTCAGTTCTTC.